The source of this T cell receptor beta chain is a study of OX40 agonist ivuxolimab in advanced cancers. About the full investigation: Ivuxolimab, which targeted the costimulatory receptor OX40 (CD134), was an agonistic, fully human IgG2 monoclonal antibody. Intravenous ivuxolimab was administered to patients every 2 weeks at six dose levels: 0.01, 0.1, 0.3, 1.5, 3 and 10 mg/kg. Of the approximately 50 dose-escalation patients, hepatocellular carcinoma was present in roughly 19, melanoma in around 15, renal cell carcinoma in 9 and head and neck cancer in 9. Patients were allowed to have had prior anti-PD-1, anti-PD-L1 or anti-CTLA-4 therapy, and approximately 40% of the dose-escalation patients had been treated with checkpoint inhibitors. The paper covers the monotherapy dose-escalation part of the phase I ivuxolimab trial, which included N of about 50 patients. The purpose of peripheral TCRbeta sequencing was to test whether ivuxolimab changed TCR sequence diversity and led to clonal T-cell expansion. Partial responses occurred in three dose-escalation patients: two with cutaneous melanoma and one with hepatocellular carcinoma. In the dose-escalation cohort, 65% to 85% of patients were male, and the mean age was around 65 years with a range of 23 to 79. Here is what the overall study found, with its caveats: At doses of 0.1 to 3.0 mg/kg, clonal expansion of both CD4+ and CD8+ blood T cells was observed from baseline to week 6. In the 0.1-3.0 mg/kg groups, partial responders had among the lowest normalized peripheral clonal expansion, particularly in CD8+ T cells. Antigen specificity was not determined for the clonally expanded peripheral T cells. After ivuxolimab, more expanded clones were found on average in CD8+ T cells than in CD4+ T cells. Low levels of normalized T-cell clonal expansion were also seen in some patients who did not respond.

Genomic DNA was extracted from sorted cells for sequencing of the TCRbeta CDR3 region. The immunoSEQ Assay was used for sequencing of TCRbeta CDR3 regions. TCRdb limited this immuneACCESS table to in-frame rearrangements with V and J called. A share of clones is missing; checked studies link under half to unresolved V genes, and the rest is unexplained. This sample holds roughly 57,000 clones; about nine tenths were observed only once. The leading ten clones occupy roughly 16% of the sample. V is reduced by 7 bases and J by 1 base, leaving a spacing of 13 bases between them. The germline V gene (reference sequence) yields LNHDA for CDR1 and SQIVND for CDR2. The cysteine opens and the phenylalanine closes a CDR3 of 14 amino acids. The only DNA kept is the CDR3, 42 bases in frame from the first base. Points on this clone: Its antigen specificity is not known. No base quality values were provided; no much bigger clone lies one nucleotide off.

Patients with a history of autoimmune disease or receiving systemic immunosuppression were excluded from the trial. Peripheral blood for TCR sequencing was drawn from every dose cohort at baseline, at cycle 4 day 1 and at cycle 7 day 1. Samples were obtained from an open-label, multicenter, first-in-human phase I dose-escalation trial of ivuxolimab. Adults with locally advanced or metastatic melanoma, renal cell, hepatocellular, or head and neck squamous cell carcinoma were enrolled in the trial. Before TCR sequencing, CD4+ T cells and CD8+ T cells were sorted from peripheral blood as separate populations.

This TCR was recovered from an adult with an advanced solid tumor such as melanoma, head and neck, liver or kidney cancer. Rearrangement joined TRBV19 to TRBJ1-2; the D gene is possibly TRBD1, with 5 bases matching. This sample comprised CD4+ or CD8+ T cells sorted from blood, obtained in a trial of the OX40 agonist ivuxolimab. The CDR3 reads as follows: CASKPGPLNYGYTF. The DNA is TGTGCCAGTAAACCGGGACCCCTTAACTATGGCTACACCTTC.